This TCR beta chain appears in the sequencing data of a study of T-cell reconstitution after alpha-beta-depleted transplantation in children. This clonotype was recorded many times. Antigen unknown. Germline V gene data show CDR1 as SGHKS and CDR2 as YYEKEE (reference sequence). The CDR3 consists of 16 residues. Trimming shortened V by 4 bases and J by 0 bases, and 17 bases separated the two germline ends. Unique molecular identifiers were incorporated when the TCRbeta library was constructed. Using its own MiXCR run on the PCR reads, TCRdb lists one record per CDR3 protein. In the table there are about 130,000 distinct CDR3 sequences, approximately 8.7% of which are singletons. Whole-study results and caveats: Surviving recipient cells, namely T cells and thymic progenitors, were the source of high day-60 TCRbeta diversity in some patients. At around two months after transplant, the alpha-beta T cells were reportedly derived from several hundred expanded clones that came from non-depleted graft cells. Diversity and T-cell counts at one year after transplant derived mostly from new T cells.

This chain connects TRBV5-5 to TRBJ2-7, with a weak D call TRBD1 (5 bases). The sequence was collected from a girl under three years old who had a stem cell transplant for combined immunodeficiency, so the T cells may come from the graft donor. The sample consisted of PBMCs, mostly from graft donor cells, taken 180 days after TCRalphabeta/CD19-depleted stem cell transplant. CDR3 coding DNA: TGTGCCAGCAGCCTTTACGACAGACTCAGCTCCTACGAGCAGTACTTC. Protein sequence: CASSLYDRLSSYEQYF.